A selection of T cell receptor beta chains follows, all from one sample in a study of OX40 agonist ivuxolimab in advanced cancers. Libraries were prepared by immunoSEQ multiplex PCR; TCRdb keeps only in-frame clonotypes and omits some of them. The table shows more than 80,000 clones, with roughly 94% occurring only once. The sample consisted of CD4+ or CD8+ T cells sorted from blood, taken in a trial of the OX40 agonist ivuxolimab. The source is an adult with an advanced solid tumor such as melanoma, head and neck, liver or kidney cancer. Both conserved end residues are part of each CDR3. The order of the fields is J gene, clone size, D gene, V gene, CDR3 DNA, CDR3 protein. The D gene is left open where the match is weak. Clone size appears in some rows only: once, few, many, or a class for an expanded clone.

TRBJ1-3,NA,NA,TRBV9,TGTGCCAGCAGCGTAGAAGGGGGAAACACCATATATTTT,CASSVEGGNTIYF
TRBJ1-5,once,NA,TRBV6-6,TGTGCCAGCAGTTATGGGGTAGGCAATCAGCCCCAGCATTTT,CASSYGVGNQPQHF
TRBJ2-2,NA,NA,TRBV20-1,TGCAGTGCCATCCCACTCGGGGAGCTGTTTTTT,CSAIPLGELFF
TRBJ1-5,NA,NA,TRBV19,TGTGCCAGTAGTATCGTAGACAATCAGCCCCAGCATTTT,CASSIVDNQPQHF
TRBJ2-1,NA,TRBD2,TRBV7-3,TGTGCCAGCACCTCCCCCGTAGCGGGAAGGCGTGACAATGAGCAGTTCTTC,CASTSPVAGRRDNEQFF
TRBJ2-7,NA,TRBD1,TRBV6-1,TGTGCCAGCACTTTAACAGGGGAAGGTTGGGGCGAGCAGTACTTC,CASTLTGEGWGEQYF
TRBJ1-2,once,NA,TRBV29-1,TGCAGCGTTGGGCCGTTTCCAGCTAACTATGGCTACACCTTC,CSVGPFPANYGYTF
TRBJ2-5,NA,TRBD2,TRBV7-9,TGTGCCAGCAGCTTAGGGCGGGAGTGGGAGACCCAGTACTTC,CASSLGREWETQYF
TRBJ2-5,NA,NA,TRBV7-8,TGTGCCAGCAGCACCCGACGAGCCCAAGAGACCCAGTACTTC,CASSTRRAQETQYF
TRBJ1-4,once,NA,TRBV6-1,TGTGCCAGCAGTGAAGCACGGAATGGGAATGAAAAACTGTTTTTT,CASSEARNGNEKLFF
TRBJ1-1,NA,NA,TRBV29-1,TGCAGCGTTGTTGAGGGGACCACTGAAGCTTTCTTT,CSVVEGTTEAFF
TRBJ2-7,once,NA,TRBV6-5,TGTGCCAGCAGTTACGGGCCCGACGACGAGCAGTACTTC,CASSYGPDDEQYF
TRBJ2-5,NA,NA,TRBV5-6,TGTGCCAGCAGCGGGACTCTTAAAGAGACCCAGTACTTC,CASSGTLKETQYF
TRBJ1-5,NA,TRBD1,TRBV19,TGTGCCAGTAGTATGGACAGGGTAGGCAATCAGCCCCAGCATTTT,CASSMDRVGNQPQHF
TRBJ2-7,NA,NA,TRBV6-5,TGTGCCAGCAGCGACGGGACCAGACCCTACGAGCAGTACTTC,CASSDGTRPYEQYF
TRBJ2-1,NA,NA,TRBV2,TGTGCCAGCAGTGGAACGGGAAGTTCCTACAATGAGCAGTTCTTC,CASSGTGSSYNEQFF
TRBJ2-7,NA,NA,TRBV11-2,TGTGCCAGCAGCCCGTCCGGGGGCCCGCCCTACGAGCAGTACTTC,CASSPSGGPPYEQYF
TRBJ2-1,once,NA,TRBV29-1,TGCAGCGTTGAACTAGCTAATTACAATGAGCAGTTCTTC,CSVELANYNEQFF
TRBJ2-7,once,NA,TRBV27,TGTGCCAGCAGTTTATCCGGCCCTTACGAGCAGTACTTC,CASSLSGPYEQYF
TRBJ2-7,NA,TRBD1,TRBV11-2,TGTGCCAGCAGCCCTGGGACAGGGAGCTACGAGCAGTACTTC,CASSPGTGSYEQYF
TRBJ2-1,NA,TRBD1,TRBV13,TGTGCCAGCAGCTTAGGGGGACAGAGCAATGAGCAGTTCTTC,CASSLGGQSNEQFF
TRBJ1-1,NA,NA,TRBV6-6,TGTGCCAGCAGTTATGAAGGTGTTGAAGCTTTCTTT,CASSYEGVEAFF
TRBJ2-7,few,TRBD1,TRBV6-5,TGTGCCAGCAGTTGGACAGGGAGGCCCTACGAGCAGTACTTC,CASSWTGRPYEQYF
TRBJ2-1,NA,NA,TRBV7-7,TGTGCCAGCAGCCTAACAGTAAGCTCCTACAATGAGCAGTTCTTC,CASSLTVSSYNEQFF
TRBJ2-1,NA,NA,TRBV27,TGTGCCAGCAGGATGGGCCCCGGTGGGCAGTTCTTC,CASRMGPGGQFF